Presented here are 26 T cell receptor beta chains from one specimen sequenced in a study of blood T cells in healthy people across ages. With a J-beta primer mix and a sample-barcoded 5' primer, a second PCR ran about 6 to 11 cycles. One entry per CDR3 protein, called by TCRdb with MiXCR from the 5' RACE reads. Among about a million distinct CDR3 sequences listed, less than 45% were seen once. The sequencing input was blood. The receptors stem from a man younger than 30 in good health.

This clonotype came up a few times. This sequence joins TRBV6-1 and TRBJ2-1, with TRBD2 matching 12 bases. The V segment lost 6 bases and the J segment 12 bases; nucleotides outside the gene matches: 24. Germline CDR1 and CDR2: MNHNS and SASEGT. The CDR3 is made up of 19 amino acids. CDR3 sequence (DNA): TGTGCCAGCAGGCTACGGACTAGCGGGGAGGTCGGACGATATACTGGGCAGTTCTTC. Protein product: CASRLRTSGEVGRYTGQFF.

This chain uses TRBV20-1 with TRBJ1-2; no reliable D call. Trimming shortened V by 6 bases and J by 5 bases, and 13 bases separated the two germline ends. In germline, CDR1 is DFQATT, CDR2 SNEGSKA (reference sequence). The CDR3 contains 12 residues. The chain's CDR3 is CSASLPGYGYTF. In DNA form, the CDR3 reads TGCAGTGCCTCTTTACCGGGGTATGGCTACACCTTC.

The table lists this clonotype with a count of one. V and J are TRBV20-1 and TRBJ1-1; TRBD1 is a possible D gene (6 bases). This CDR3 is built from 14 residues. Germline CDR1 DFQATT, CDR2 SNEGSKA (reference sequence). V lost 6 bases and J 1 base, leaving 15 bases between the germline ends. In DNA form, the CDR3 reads TGCAGTGCGCCGACAGGAGGGGAGAACACTGAAGCTTTCTTT. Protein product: CSAPTGGENTEAFF.

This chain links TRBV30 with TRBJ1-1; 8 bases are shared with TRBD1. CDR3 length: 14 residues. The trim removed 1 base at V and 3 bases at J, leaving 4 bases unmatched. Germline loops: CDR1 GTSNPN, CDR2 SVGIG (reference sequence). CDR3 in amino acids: CAWSGTGIYTEAFF. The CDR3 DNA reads TGTGCCTGGAGTGGGACAGGGATTTACACTGAAGCTTTCTTT.

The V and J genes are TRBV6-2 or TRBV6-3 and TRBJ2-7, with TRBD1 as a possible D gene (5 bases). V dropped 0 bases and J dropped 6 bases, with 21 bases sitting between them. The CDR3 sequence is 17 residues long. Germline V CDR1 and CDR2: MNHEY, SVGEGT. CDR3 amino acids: CASSYSISETVYFEQYF. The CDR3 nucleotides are TGTGCCAGCAGTTACTCGATTTCGGAGACAGTGTATTTCGAGCAGTACTTC.

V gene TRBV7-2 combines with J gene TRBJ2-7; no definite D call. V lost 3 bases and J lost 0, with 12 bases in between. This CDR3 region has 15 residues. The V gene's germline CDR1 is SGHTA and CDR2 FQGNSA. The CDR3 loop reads CASSFVELPSYEQYF. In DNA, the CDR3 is TGTGCCAGCAGCTTTGTGGAGCTTCCCTCCTACGAGCAGTACTTC.

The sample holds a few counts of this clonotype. This CDR3 reads CSARILAASSYEQYF. DNA for the CDR3: TGCAGTGCTCGAATACTAGCGGCGAGCTCCTACGAGCAGTACTTC. The rearrangement joins TRBV20-1 to TRBJ2-7; 8 bases map to TRBD2. With V trimmed by 5 bases and J by 0 bases, 9 bases remained unmatched. This CDR3 spans 15 amino acids. Germline CDR1 and CDR2: DFQATT and SNEGSKA (reference sequence).

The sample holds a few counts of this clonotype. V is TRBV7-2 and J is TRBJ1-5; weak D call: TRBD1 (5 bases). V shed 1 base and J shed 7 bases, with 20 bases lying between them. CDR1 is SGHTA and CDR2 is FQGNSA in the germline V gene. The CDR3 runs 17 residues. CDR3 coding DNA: TGTGCCAGCAGCTTAGATGAGATTGGGGGACGCGGACAGCCCCAGCATTTT. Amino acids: CASSLDEIGGRGQPQHF.

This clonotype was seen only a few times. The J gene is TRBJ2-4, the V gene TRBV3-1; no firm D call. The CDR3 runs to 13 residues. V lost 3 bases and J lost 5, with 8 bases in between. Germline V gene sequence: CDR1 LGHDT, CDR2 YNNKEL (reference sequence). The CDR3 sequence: CASSQGPQNIQYF. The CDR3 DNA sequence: TGTGCCAGCAGCCAGGGCCCGCAAAACATTCAGTACTTC.

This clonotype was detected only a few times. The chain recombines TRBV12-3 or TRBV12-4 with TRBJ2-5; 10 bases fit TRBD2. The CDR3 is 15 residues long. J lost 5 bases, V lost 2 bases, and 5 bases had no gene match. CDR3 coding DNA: TGTGCCAGCAGTTTACCCACTAGCGGGGAGGAGACCCAGTACTTC. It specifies CASSLPTSGEETQYF.

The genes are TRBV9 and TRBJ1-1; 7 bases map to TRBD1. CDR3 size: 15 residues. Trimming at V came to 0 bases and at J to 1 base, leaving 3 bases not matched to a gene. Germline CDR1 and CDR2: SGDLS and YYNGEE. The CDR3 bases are TGTGCCAGCAGCGTAGGGACAGGAACGAACACTGAAGCTTTCTTT. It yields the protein CASSVGTGTNTEAFF. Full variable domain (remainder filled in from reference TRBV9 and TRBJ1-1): DSGVTQTPKHLITATGQRVTLRCSPRSGDLSVYWYQQSLDQGLQFLIQYYNGEERAKGNILERFSAQQFPDLHSELNLSSLELGDSALYFCASSVGTGTNTEAFFGQGTRLTVV.

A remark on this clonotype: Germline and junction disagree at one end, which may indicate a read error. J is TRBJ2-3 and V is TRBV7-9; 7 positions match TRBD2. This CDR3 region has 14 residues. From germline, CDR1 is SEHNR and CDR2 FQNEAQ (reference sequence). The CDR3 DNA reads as TGTGCCCGGAGCGGGGATACCTCCACAGATACGCAGTGTTTT. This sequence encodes CARSGDTSTDTQCF. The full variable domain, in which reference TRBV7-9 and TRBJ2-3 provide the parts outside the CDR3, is DTGVSQNPRHKITKRGQNVTFRCDPISEHNRLYWYRQTLGQGPEFLTYFQNEAQLEKSRLLSDRFSAERPKGSFSTLEIQRTEQGDSAMYLCARSGDTSTDTQCFGPGTRLTVL.

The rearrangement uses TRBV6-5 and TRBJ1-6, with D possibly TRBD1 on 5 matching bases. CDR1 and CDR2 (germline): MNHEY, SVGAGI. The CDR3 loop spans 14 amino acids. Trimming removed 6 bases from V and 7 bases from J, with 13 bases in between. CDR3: CASSLGHLNSPLHF. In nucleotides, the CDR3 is TGTGCCAGCAGCCTAGGACATCTAAATTCACCCCTCCACTTT.

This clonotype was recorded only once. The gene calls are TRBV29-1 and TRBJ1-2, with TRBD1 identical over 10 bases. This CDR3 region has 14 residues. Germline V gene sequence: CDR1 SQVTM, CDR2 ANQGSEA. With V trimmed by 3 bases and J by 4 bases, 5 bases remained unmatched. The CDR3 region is CSVEGTGEVYGYTF. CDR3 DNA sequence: TGCAGCGTTGAGGGGACAGGGGAAGTCTATGGCTACACCTTC.

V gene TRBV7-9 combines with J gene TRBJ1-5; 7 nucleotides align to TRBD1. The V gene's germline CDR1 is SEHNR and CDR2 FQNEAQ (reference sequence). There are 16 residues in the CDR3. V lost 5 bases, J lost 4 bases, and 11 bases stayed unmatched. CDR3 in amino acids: CASSTTGDPTNQPQHF. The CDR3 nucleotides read TGTGCCAGCAGCACCACAGGGGACCCAACAAATCAGCCCCAGCATTTT.

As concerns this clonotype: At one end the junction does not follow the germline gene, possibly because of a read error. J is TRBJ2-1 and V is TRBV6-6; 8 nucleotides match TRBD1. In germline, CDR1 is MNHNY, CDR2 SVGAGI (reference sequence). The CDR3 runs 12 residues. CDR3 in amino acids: CACRGHDNEQFF. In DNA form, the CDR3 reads TGTGCCTGCAGGGGGCATGACAATGAGCAGTTCTTC.

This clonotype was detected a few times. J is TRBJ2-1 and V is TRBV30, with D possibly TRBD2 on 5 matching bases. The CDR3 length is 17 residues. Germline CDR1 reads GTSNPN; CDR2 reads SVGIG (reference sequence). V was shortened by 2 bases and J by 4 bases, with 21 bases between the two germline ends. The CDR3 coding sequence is TGTGCCTGGAGTTCTCAACGGACTTCCGTACAGTACAATGAGCAGTTCTTC. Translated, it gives CAWSSQRTSVQYNEQFF.

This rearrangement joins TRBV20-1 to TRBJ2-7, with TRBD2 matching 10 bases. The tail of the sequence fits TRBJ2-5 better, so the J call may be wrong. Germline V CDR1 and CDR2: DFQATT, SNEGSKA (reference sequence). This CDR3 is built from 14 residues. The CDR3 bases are TGCAGTGCTGGGCTAGCGGGGGCCGGGGAGACCCAGTACTTC. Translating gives CSAGLAGAGETQYF.

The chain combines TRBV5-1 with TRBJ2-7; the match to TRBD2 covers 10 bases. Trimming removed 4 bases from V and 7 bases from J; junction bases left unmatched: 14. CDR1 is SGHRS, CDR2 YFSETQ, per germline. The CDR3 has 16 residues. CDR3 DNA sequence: TGCGCCAGCAGCAGGACCGGGACTAGCGAGAACAATGAGCAGTACTTC. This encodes CASSRTGTSENNEQYF.

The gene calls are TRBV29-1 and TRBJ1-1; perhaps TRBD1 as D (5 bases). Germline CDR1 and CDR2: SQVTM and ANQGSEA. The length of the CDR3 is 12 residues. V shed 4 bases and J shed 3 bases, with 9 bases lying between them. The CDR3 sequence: CSVAGLYTEAFF. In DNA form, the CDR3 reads TGCAGCGTTGCGGGACTTTACACTGAAGCTTTCTTT.

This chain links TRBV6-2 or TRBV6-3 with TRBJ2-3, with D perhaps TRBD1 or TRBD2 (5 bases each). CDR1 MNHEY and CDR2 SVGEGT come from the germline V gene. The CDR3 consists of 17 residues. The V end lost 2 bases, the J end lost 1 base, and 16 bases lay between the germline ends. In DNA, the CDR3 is TGTGCCAGCAGTTACGGCCGGGACCGCACGGGCACAGATACGCAGTATTTT. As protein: CASSYGRDRTGTDTQYF.

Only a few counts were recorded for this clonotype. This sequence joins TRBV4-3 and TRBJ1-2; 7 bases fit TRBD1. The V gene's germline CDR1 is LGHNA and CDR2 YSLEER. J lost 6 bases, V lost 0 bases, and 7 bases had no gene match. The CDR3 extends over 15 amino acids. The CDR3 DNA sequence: TGCGCCAGCAGCCAAGATGTGGGACAGCGCGATGGCTACACCTTC. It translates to CASSQDVGQRDGYTF.

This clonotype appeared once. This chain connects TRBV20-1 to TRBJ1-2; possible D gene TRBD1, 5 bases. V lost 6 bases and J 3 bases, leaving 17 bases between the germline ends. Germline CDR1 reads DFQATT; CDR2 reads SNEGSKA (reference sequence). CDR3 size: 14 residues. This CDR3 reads CSAAGQPYHYGYTF. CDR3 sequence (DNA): TGCAGTGCGGCGGGGCAGCCCTACCACTATGGCTACACCTTC.

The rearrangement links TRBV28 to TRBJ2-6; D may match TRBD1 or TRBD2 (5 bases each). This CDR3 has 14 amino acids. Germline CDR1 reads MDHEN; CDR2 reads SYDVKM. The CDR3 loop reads CALSGRSGANVLTF. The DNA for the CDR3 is TGTGCGTTATCGGGACGGAGTGGGGCCAACGTCCTGACTTTC.

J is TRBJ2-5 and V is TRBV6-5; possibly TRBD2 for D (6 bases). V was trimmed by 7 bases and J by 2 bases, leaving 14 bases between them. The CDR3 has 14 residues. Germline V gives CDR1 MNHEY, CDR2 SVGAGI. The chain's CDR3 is CASKETRAQETQYF. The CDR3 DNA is TGTGCCAGCAAGGAGACTAGGGCTCAAGAGACCCAGTACTTC.

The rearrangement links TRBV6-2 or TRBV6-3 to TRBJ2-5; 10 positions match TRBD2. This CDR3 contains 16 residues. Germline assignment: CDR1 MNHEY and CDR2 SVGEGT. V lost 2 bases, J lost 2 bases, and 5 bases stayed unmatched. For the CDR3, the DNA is TGTGCCAGCAGTTACCCTCAGCGGGGGGGACAAGAGACCCAGTACTTC. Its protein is CASSYPQRGGQETQYF.